The 27 T cell receptor beta chains presented below share a single source sample, sequenced in a study of blood T cell repertoires in COVID-19. Data came from immunoSEQ multiplex PCR; TCRdb stores just in-frame clones and leaves some out. The repertoire consists of 110,000 to 150,000 clones, with around nine tenths occurring once and the leading ten covering 1.7%. The material sequenced was peripheral blood. The origin of the receptors is a woman aged 45-65 years with acute or convalescent COVID-19.

The CDR3, as DNA: TGTGCCAGCAGCTTGCCCCTTCGACAGGGCAATGAGCAGTTCTTC. Translation: CASSLPLRQGNEQFF. The chain couples TRBV5-4 to TRBJ2-1; TRBD1 agrees at 7 bases. Per germline, CDR1 SGHNT and CDR2 YYREEE (reference sequence). V dropped 1 base and J dropped 6; count of bases not matched to a gene: 7. The CDR3 loop spans 15 amino acids. The full variable domain, rest sourced from reference TRBV5-4 and TRBJ2-1, is ETGVTQSPTHLIKTRGQQVTLRCSSQSGHNTVSWYQQALGQGPQFIFQYYREEENGRGNFPPRFSGLQFPNYSSELNVNALELDDSALYLCASSLPLRQGNEQFFGPGTRLTVL.

The CDR3 is CASTKHRAETQYF. CDR3 sequence (DNA): TGTGCCAGCACCAAGCACAGGGCTGAGACCCAGTACTTC. V is TRBV28 and J is TRBJ2-5, with D tentatively TRBD1 (6 bases). Trimming cost V 7 bases and J 5 bases, with 14 bases left between them. This CDR3 comprises 13 residues. Germline CDR1 reads MDHEN; CDR2 reads SYDVKM.

This chain uses TRBV6-5 with TRBJ1-6; D gene uncertain. V lost 9 bases and J 0 bases, leaving 9 bases between the germline ends. The CDR3 loop spans 14 amino acids. Germline V gene sequence: CDR1 MNHEY, CDR2 SVGAGI. CDR3 amino acids: CASHRDSYNSPLHF. In DNA, the CDR3 is TGTGCCAGTCACCGGGACTCCTATAATTCACCCCTCCACTTT.

The chain joins TRBV28 to TRBJ1-1; 8 nucleotides line up with TRBD1. Germline CDR1 MDHEN, CDR2 SYDVKM. Unmatched junction bases numbered 6, after V lost 2 bases and J lost 7 bases. The CDR3 length is 14 residues. The CDR3 is CASSLGGQGGEAFF. The CDR3 DNA sequence: TGTGCCAGCAGTTTAGGCGGACAGGGTGGTGAAGCTTTCTTT. Complete variable domain (other parts from reference TRBV28 and TRBJ1-1): DVKVTQSSRYLVKRTGEKVFLECVQDMDHENMFWYRQDPGLGLRLIYFSYDVKMKEKGDIPEGYSVSREKKERFSLILESASTNQTSMYLCASSLGGQGGEAFFGQGTRLTVV.

This chain connects TRBV2 to TRBJ1-3; D not certain. The CDR3 extends over 14 amino acids. V was cut by 4 bases and J by 0 bases, with 7 bases left in between. The germline gives CDR1 SNHLY, CDR2 FYNNEI. In DNA, the CDR3 is TGTGCCAGCAGTGTCCCGAGCTCTGGAAACACCATATATTTT. Its protein is CASSVPSSGNTIYF.

This clone showed up just a few times. This chain links TRBV2 with TRBJ2-1, with TRBD2 matching 9 bases. Trimming removed 6 bases from V and 3 bases from J; junction bases left unmatched: 9. There are 16 residues in the CDR3. Germline lookup yields CDR1 SNHLY and CDR2 FYNNEI. The DNA of the CDR3 is TGTGCCAGCAGCATGGAGCTAGCGGGGATCTACAATGAGCAGTTCTTC. Translation: CASSMELAGIYNEQFF.

The CDR3 reads CSGDRDYEQYF. In DNA form, the CDR3 reads TGCAGTGGAGACAGAGACTACGAGCAGTACTTC. The J gene is TRBJ2-7, the V gene TRBV20-1; tentative D call: TRBD1 (5 bases). V shed 7 bases and J shed 3 bases, with 10 bases lying between them. Germline assignment: CDR1 DFQATT and CDR2 SNEGSKA (reference sequence). This CDR3 spans 11 amino acids.

The chain joins TRBV3-1 (or the pseudogene TRBV3-2) to TRBJ1-1; unclear D gene. The germline CDR1 and CDR2 sequences are LGHDT and YNNKEL (reference sequence). The CDR3 is made up of 15 amino acids. V was clipped by 4 bases and J by 1 base, with 13 bases between them. The CDR3 DNA reads as TGTGCCAGCAGCCTAGGGAGCAGGCGGAACACTGAAGCTTTCTTT. This codes for CASSLGSRRNTEAFF.

This chain joins TRBV7-8 and TRBJ1-5; D not certain. CDR1 SGHVS and CDR2 FQNEAQ come from the germline V gene. The V and J ends lost 1 base and 5 bases respectively, with 6 bases between them. This CDR3 is built from 13 residues. CDR3: CASSLGGDQPQHF. The CDR3 DNA reads as TGTGCCAGCAGCTTAGGCGGGGATCAGCCCCAGCATTTT. The full variable domain, its missing parts supplied by reference TRBV7-8 and TRBJ1-5, is GAGVSQSPRYKVAKRGQDVALRCDPISGHVSLFWYQQALGQGPEFLTYFQNEAQLDKSGLPSDRFFAERPEGSVSTLKIQRTQQEDSAVYLCASSLGGDQPQHFGDGTRLSIL.

In its sample, this clone was seen a few times. The rearrangement uses TRBV29-1 and TRBJ1-5; D is unclear. The CDR3 covers 13 residues. Per the germline V gene, CDR1 is SQVTM and CDR2 is ANQGSEA. V was shortened by 4 bases and J by 7 bases, with 14 bases between the two germline ends. The CDR3 reads CSVVSGYLQPQHF. In DNA, the CDR3 is TGCAGCGTTGTTAGCGGTTACTTGCAGCCCCAGCATTTT.

This rearrangement joins TRBV11-1 to TRBJ2-3, with D tentatively TRBD1 (6 bases). The CDR3 has 13 amino acids. V was pared by 5 bases and J by 5 bases, with 11 bases between. Germline V gene lookup returns CDR1 SGHAT and CDR2 FQDESV (reference sequence). CDR3: CASSPFRGDTQYF. Written as DNA, the CDR3 is TGTGCCAGCAGCCCGTTCAGGGGAGATACGCAGTATTTT.

The gene calls are TRBV6-5 and TRBJ1-4; TRBD1 aligns across 9 bases. The germline V gene encodes CDR1 MNHEY and CDR2 SVGAGI. The CDR3 is 16 residues long. V lost 0 bases, J lost 8 bases, and 7 bases stayed unmatched. The DNA for the CDR3 is TGTGCCAGCAGTTACTCAAGAGGGACAGGGTTAGAAAAACTGTTTTTT. Residues: CASSYSRGTGLEKLFF.

V is TRBV11-2 and J is TRBJ2-1, with D perhaps matching TRBD2 (5 bases). Trimming removed 5 bases from V and 9 bases from J, with 14 bases in between. The germline V gene has CDR1 SGHAT and CDR2 FQNNGV. This CDR3 is 13 amino acids long. CDR3 in DNA: TGTGCCAGCAGCCGAGGACGGGATTCTGAGCAGTTCTTC. Encoded protein: CASSRGRDSEQFF.

This chain joins TRBV5-1 and TRBJ2-7, with 13 bases fitting TRBD2. V trimming: 0 bases; J trimming: 8 bases; junction bases outside the gene matches: 8. The CDR3 loop spans 16 amino acids. The germline V gene has CDR1 SGHRS and CDR2 YFSETQ. The CDR3 loop is CASSLGTSGSPQKQYF. The CDR3 nucleotides are TGCGCCAGCAGCTTGGGGACTAGCGGGAGTCCCCAGAAGCAGTACTTC.

The V and J genes are TRBV5-8 and TRBJ1-1, with a possible D match to TRBD1 (5 bases). Per germline, CDR1 SGHTS and CDR2 YDEGEE. This CDR3 region has 15 residues. Trimming left V 0 bases short and J 6 bases short, with 15 bases between. CDR3 sequence (DNA): TGTGCCAGCAGCTTGGCTTGGAAGCAGGGATCTGAAGCTTTCTTT. It translates to CASSLAWKQGSEAFF.

The table lists this clone with a count of one. Its ends do not fully match the called genes, so a read error is possible. This chain joins TRBV30 and TRBJ2-7; 8 bases line up with TRBD1. The CDR3 length is 14 residues. CDR1 and CDR2 (germline): GTSNPN, SVGIG (reference sequence). CDR3 in DNA: TGTGCCTGGTCGGGTGGGACAGGCTCCAACGAGCAGTACTTC. Amino acids: CAWSGGTGSNEQYF.

The chain is built from TRBV2 and TRBJ1-6; D is undetermined. Germline loops: CDR1 SNHLY, CDR2 FYNNEI. V gave up 4 bases and J gave up 5 bases, with 12 bases separating them. This CDR3 has 15 amino acids. The CDR3 region is CASSGRSGDNSPLHF. The CDR3 nucleotides are TGTGCCAGCAGTGGGAGGTCTGGTGATAATTCACCCCTCCACTTT.

There are a few counts of this clone. The chain has TRBV20-1 and TRBJ2-2; TRBD1 aligns across 7 bases. Trimming cost V 3 bases and J 0 bases; bases outside gene matches: 10. Germline V gives CDR1 DFQATT, CDR2 SNEGSKA (reference sequence). This CDR3 has 17 amino acids. CDR3 coding DNA: TGCAGTGCTAGTGGCGGAGACAGGGTGACGAACACCGGGGAGCTGTTTTTT. Residues: CSASGGDRVTNTGELFF.

The rearrangement uses TRBV5-1 and TRBJ2-2; 8 positions match TRBD2. V shed 1 base, J shed 2 bases, and the junction held 10 bases outside the gene matches. Looked up from germline, CDR1 is SGHRS and CDR2 is YFSETQ. The CDR3 is 18 amino acids. DNA for the CDR3: TGCGCCAGCAGCTTGAAGGTATTAGCGGGGCGAAACACCGGGGAGCTGTTTTTT. Translating gives CASSLKVLAGRNTGELFF.

The chain links TRBV13 to TRBJ2-3; 9 bases are a match to TRBD2. Germline V gives CDR1 PRHDT, CDR2 FYEKMQ (reference sequence). V was pared by 2 bases and J by 4 bases, with 7 bases of the junction left unmatched. The CDR3 loop spans 16 amino acids. The CDR3, as DNA: TGTGCCAGCAGCTTAAACGCGGGGGGGCGGTCAGATACGCAGTATTTT. Translation: CASSLNAGGRSDTQYF.

The rearrangement joins TRBV4-1 to TRBJ1-5, with a tentative D call TRBD1 (6 bases). The ends were cut back, 1 base at V and 1 base at J, with 17 bases in the middle. CDR3 length: 18 residues. The germline gives CDR1 MGHRA, CDR2 YSYEKL. Here the CDR3 reads CASSQVLTGTLSNQPQHF. For the CDR3, the DNA is TGCGCCAGCAGCCAAGTCCTAACCGGGACACTAAGCAATCAGCCCCAGCATTTT.

The rearrangement joins TRBV10-2 to TRBJ2-5; tentative D call: TRBD2 (6 bases). Germline CDR1 and CDR2: WSHSY and SAAADI. Deletions cut 3 bases from V and 5 bases from J, with 10 bases between. The CDR3 is 13 residues long. The CDR3 region is CASSDMTRETQYF. CDR3 sequence (DNA): TGCGCCAGCAGTGACATGACTAGGGAGACCCAGTACTTC.

This chain links TRBV14 with TRBJ1-5; possible D gene TRBD1, 6 bases. The germline gives CDR1 SGHDN, CDR2 FVKESK. V lost 8 bases and J lost 5, with 16 bases in between. CDR3 size: 14 residues. CDR3 bases: TGTGCCAGCTCCCAGGGGAGTGGGGATCAGCCCCAGCATTTT. This sequence encodes CASSQGSGDQPQHF.

The genes are TRBV24-1 and TRBJ2-1; D is possibly TRBD1 (5 bases). Germline V CDR1 and CDR2: KGHDR, SFDVKD. This CDR3 comprises 17 residues. The V end lost 0 bases, the J end lost 7 bases, and 18 bases lay between the germline ends. The CDR3 nucleotides read TGTGCCACCAGTGATTTGCGGGCCGACAGAGACCGGAATGAGCAGTTCTTC. This encodes CATSDLRADRDRNEQFF.

CDR3 sequence: CASSLNIAGQDTQYF. CDR3 bases: TGCGCCAGCAGCTTGAACATCGCAGGGCAAGATACGCAGTATTTT. V and J are TRBV5-1 and TRBJ2-3, with D possibly being TRBD1 (5 bases). Per the germline V gene, CDR1 is SGHRS and CDR2 is YFSETQ. The ends were cut back, 1 base at V and 5 bases at J, with 14 bases in the middle. The CDR3 totals 15 residues.

V and J are TRBV7-3 and TRBJ1-1; 7 bases align to TRBD1. Germline assignment: CDR1 SGHTA and CDR2 FQGTGA. CDR3 size: 13 residues. Trimming took 5 bases from V and 8 from J; bases not matched to a gene: 8. CDR3 loop: CASSPGEGQEAFF. As DNA, the CDR3 is TGTGCCAGCAGCCCGGGAGAGGGACAGGAAGCTTTCTTT.

The chain joins TRBV5-1 to TRBJ2-3; perhaps TRBD1 as D (5 bases). Trimming pared 3 bases from V and 3 bases from J, leaving 11 bases between. Germline-derived CDR1 and CDR2 are SGHRS and YFSETQ. This CDR3 comprises 14 residues. CDR3 protein: CASSWGQGTDTQYF. The CDR3 DNA reads TGCGCCAGCAGCTGGGGCCAGGGAACAGATACGCAGTATTTT.